This TCR beta chain is drawn from a study of PD-1 blockade in classical Hodgkin lymphoma. Points from the study as a whole: Newly diagnosed patients and complete responders had comparable diversity at baseline. CD4+ TCR diversity, unlike CD8+, rose significantly by C4D1.

A word on this clone: No antigen is known for it.

Time point: cycle 4 day 1 (C4D1), after less than 7 weeks of nivolumab. All patients experienced relapse after autologous stem cell transplantation, and brentuximab vedotin exposure was variable. Data came from immunoSEQ multiplex PCR; TCRdb stores just in-frame clones and leaves some out. The sample consists of more than 90,000 clones, more than 70% of them appearing once. The specimen comprised peripheral blood mononuclear cells (PBMCs), sampled before the fourth cycle of nivolumab. The TCR sequence derives from a human donor with classical Hodgkin lymphoma.

CDR3 loop: CASSDRVGGYTF. The CDR3 nucleotides are TGTGCCAGCAGTGACAGGGTGGGCGGCTACACCTTC. The V call is TRBV6-4, the J call TRBJ1-2; D ambiguous. Germline lookup yields CDR1 MRHNA and CDR2 SNTAGT. The CDR3 sequence is 12 residues long. Trimming pared 2 bases from V and 8 bases from J, leaving 9 bases between.